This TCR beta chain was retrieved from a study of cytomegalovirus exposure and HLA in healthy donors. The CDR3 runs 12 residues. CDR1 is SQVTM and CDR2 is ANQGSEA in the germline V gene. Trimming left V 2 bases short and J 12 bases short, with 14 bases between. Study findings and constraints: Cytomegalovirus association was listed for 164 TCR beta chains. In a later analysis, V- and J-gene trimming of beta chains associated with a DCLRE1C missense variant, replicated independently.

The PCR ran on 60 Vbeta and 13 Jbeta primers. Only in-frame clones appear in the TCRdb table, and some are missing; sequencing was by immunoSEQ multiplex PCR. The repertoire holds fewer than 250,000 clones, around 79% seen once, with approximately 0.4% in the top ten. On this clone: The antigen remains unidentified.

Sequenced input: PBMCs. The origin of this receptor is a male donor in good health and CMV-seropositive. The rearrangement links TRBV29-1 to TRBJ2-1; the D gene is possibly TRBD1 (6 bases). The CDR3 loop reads CSVESDSDAQFF. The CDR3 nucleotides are TGCAGCGTTGAATCGGACAGTGATGCGCAGTTCTTC.